This T cell receptor beta chain was recorded in a study of blood T cell repertoires in COVID-19. Across the study: COVID-19 samples collected from the United States, Italy and Spain covered acute and convalescent phases. Sample material is recorded as cDNA or gDNA derived from T cells, B-cell-depleted T cells, or PBMCs.

The method was immunoSEQ multiplex PCR; TCRdb's version includes in-frame clones alone and lacks a portion of them. The table includes about 93,000 clones, 85% to 90% detected once. This TCR was sampled from a human donor with active COVID-19. The donor label of this sample is uncertain. The sequenced sample was peripheral blood.

The CDR3 region has the DNA TGCAGCGTTGACGCCAGGGGGACTGAAGCTTTCTTT. It translates to CSVDARGTEAFF. This rearrangement joins TRBV29-1 to TRBJ1-1; the match to TRBD1 covers 7 bases. This CDR3 region has 12 residues. V was clipped by 3 bases and J by 5 bases; unmatched bases: 3. Germline CDR1 SQVTM, CDR2 ANQGSEA.